This T cell receptor (beta chain) appears in the sequencing data of a study of T cell changes during pregnancy in multiple sclerosis. CDR1 and CDR2 (germline): SGHRS, YFSETQ. Trimming left V 0 bases short and J 5 bases short, with 14 bases between. The CDR3 has 15 amino acids. Clones were sequenced by immunoSEQ multiplex PCR, and TCRdb holds only the in-frame ones, with some missing. The sample yields about 57,000 clones, roughly 92% seen once. The chain uses TRBV5-1 and TRBJ1-2, with D perhaps TRBD1 (6 bases). The origin of this receptor is a female donor with multiple sclerosis, enrolled in a pregnancy study. This specimen was CD4+ T cells from peripheral blood mononuclear cells, taken in the third trimester of pregnancy. CDR3 coding DNA: TGCGCCAGCAGCTTGGCGGGGGGGCTCTTATATGGCTACACCTTC. Translating it yields CASSLAGGLLYGYTF.